Here is one T cell receptor (beta chain) with its context. The data were taken from a study of blood T cell repertoires in COVID-19. Using immunoSEQ multiplex PCR, the repertoire was profiled, and TCRdb retains in-frame clones only, with some absent. This table has around 57,000 clones, 90% to 95% appearing once. This receptor was identified in a man over 45 with acute or convalescent COVID-19. Sequenced: peripheral blood.

The CDR3 DNA reads as TGTGCCAGTAGTATTGGGACAGGGCTAACTAATGAAAAACTGTTTTTT. Translating gives CASSIGTGLTNEKLFF. The chain employs TRBV19 and TRBJ1-4, with 9 nucleotides matching TRBD1. CDR3 length: 16 amino acids. Losses at the gene ends were 3 bases for V and 1 base for J; bases not matched to a gene: 3. Germline CDR1 is LNHDA and CDR2 is SQIVND (reference sequence).